A selection of T cell receptor beta chains follows, all from one sample in a study of blood T cell repertoires in COVID-19. Profiling relied on immunoSEQ multiplex PCR, and the TCRdb table lists in-frame clones only, not all of them. The table includes about 190,000 clones, 70% to 85% detected once. Specimen: PBMCs or T cells enriched from blood (not recorded which). The receptors derive from a woman in her twenties or thirties who had recovered from COVID-19. Both conserved end residues are part of each CDR3. The D gene is left open where the match is weak. Clone size, where shown, is once, few, many, or a class for clones that have expanded.

V gene,D gene,clone size,J gene,CDR3 protein,CDR3 DNA
TRBV28,-,-,TRBJ2-7,CASSLLRDRSYEQYF,TGTGCCAGCAGTTTATTGCGGGACCGATCCTACGAGCAGTACTTC
TRBV5-1,TRBD1,-,TRBJ1-2,CARGGTGYGYTF,TGCGCCAGAGGCGGGACAGGCTATGGCTACACCTTC
TRBV4-2,TRBD1,-,TRBJ2-4,CASSQGTGQGSHIQYF,TGTGCCAGCAGCCAAGGGACGGGACAGGGTTCCCACATTCAGTACTTC
TRBV7-8,-,-,TRBJ1-5,CASSPSGGGAGGNQPQHF,TGTGCCAGCAGCCCCAGCGGCGGGGGGGCAGGAGGCAATCAGCCCCAGCATTTT
TRBV15,-,-,TRBJ2-5,CATSGSRGGAEETQYF,TGTGCCACCAGCGGCTCTAGGGGGGGGGCCGAAGAGACCCAGTACTTC
TRBV5-4,TRBD2,-,TRBJ2-3,CASTPGELAGTDTQYF,TGTGCCAGCACCCCCGGGGAACTAGCGGGCACAGATACGCAGTATTTT
TRBV28,-,-,TRBJ2-6,CASSLLETGPPGANVLTF,TGTGCCAGCAGTTTACTTGAGACAGGTCCCCCTGGGGCCAACGTCCTGACTTTC
TRBV29-1,-,once,TRBJ2-1,CSVEDQDRKYNEQFF,TGCAGCGTTGAAGATCAAGACAGAAAATACAATGAGCAGTTCTTC
TRBV7-8,-,-,TRBJ2-4,CASSLGQGAKNIQYF,TGTGCCAGCAGCCTGGGACAAGGGGCCAAAAACATTCAGTACTTC
TRBV7-6,-,-,TRBJ1-4,CASSLEGSVLEKLFF,TGTGCCAGCAGCTTAGAGGGGTCGGTATTGGAAAAACTGTTTTTT
TRBV18,-,-,TRBJ1-5,CASSDTRTVGFSNQPQHF,TGTGCCAGCTCGGACACCCGGACAGTAGGATTTAGCAATCAGCCCCAGCATTTT
TRBV2,-,-,TRBJ1-5,CASSESRGISNQPQHF,TGTGCCAGCAGCGAGTCCCGGGGGATCAGCAATCAGCCCCAGCATTTT
TRBV25-1,-,-,TRBJ2-1,CASSDQRRGYNEQFF,TGTGCCAGCAGTGATCAGAGGCGGGGCTACAATGAGCAGTTCTTC
TRBV6-2/TRBV6-3,TRBD2,few,TRBJ2-1,CASSYPAGGDYNEQFF,TGTGCCAGCAGTTACCCCGCGGGGGGAGACTACAATGAGCAGTTCTTC
TRBV27,-,-,TRBJ2-1,CASRPGVGGLPHNEQFF,TGTGCCAGCCGACCTGGGGTCGGGGGGCTTCCCCACAATGAGCAGTTCTTC
TRBV27,-,-,TRBJ1-6,CASSWLGGGEHSPLHF,TGTGCCAGCAGTTGGCTCGGGGGTGGGGAGCATTCACCCCTCCACTTT
TRBV30,TRBD1,-,TRBJ2-7,CAWSVNRGLYEQYF,TGTGCCTGGAGTGTAAACAGGGGGCTCTACGAGCAGTACTTC
TRBV28,-,-,TRBJ2-6,CASSPPSSGANVLTF,TGTGCCAGCAGTCCCCCGAGCTCTGGGGCCAACGTCCTGACTTTC
TRBV28,-,-,TRBJ2-1,CASSPRTLHNEQFF,TGTGCCAGCAGCCCGCGAACCTTACACAATGAGCAGTTCTTC
TRBV28,TRBD2,-,TRBJ2-1,CASRGGTYNEQFF,TGTGCCAGCAGGGGGGGGACCTACAATGAGCAGTTCTTC
TRBV30,TRBD1,-,TRBJ1-1,CAWSTAGGLFNTEAFF,TGTGCCTGGAGTACGGCAGGGGGGCTGTTTAACACTGAAGCTTTCTTT
TRBV2,-,once,TRBJ1-5,CASKRGNQPQHF,TGTGCCAGCAAAAGGGGGAATCAGCCCCAGCATTTT
TRBV6-1,-,-,TRBJ1-2,CASSEGIPGSNYGYTF,TGTGCCAGCAGTGAAGGTATCCCAGGGTCTAACTATGGCTACACCTTC
TRBV28,TRBD1,-,TRBJ1-6,CASSIGGSNSPLHF,TGTGCCAGCAGCATAGGGGGCTCCAATTCACCCCTCCACTTT
TRBV12-5,-,-,TRBJ2-2,CASGSPGHGELFF,TGTGCTAGTGGTTCCCCAGGCCACGGGGAGCTGTTTTTT
TRBV14,TRBD2,-,TRBJ2-3,CASSQVAGGRDTQYF,TGTGCCAGCAGCCAGGTAGCGGGGGGCCGGGATACGCAGTATTTT